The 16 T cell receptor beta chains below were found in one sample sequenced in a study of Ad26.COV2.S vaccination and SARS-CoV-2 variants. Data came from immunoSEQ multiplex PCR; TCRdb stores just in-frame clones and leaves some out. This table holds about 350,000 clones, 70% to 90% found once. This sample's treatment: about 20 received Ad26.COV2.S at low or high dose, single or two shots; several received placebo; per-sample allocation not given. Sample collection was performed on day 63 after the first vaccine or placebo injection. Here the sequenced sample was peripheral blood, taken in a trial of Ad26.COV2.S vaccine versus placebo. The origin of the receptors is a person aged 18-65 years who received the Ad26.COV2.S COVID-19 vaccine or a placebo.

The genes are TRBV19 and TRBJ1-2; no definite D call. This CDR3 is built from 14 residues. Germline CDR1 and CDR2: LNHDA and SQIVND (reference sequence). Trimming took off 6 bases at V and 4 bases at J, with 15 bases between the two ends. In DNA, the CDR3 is TGTGCCAGTAGATCGGGTGGCCCTCCCTATGGCTACACCTTC. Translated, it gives CASRSGGPPYGYTF.

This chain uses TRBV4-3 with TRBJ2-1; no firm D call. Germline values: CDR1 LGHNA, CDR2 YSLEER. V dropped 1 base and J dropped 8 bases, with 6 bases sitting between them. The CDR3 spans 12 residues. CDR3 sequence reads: CASSQVAYEQFF. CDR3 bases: TGCGCCAGCAGCCAAGTCGCGTATGAGCAGTTCTTC.

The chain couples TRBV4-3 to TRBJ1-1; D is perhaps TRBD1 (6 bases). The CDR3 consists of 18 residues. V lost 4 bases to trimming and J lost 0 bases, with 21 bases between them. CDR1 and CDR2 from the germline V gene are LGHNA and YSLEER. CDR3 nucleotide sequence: TGCGCCAGCAGCCCCGGACTCAACAGGGCCGACATGAACACTGAAGCTTTCTTT. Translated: CASSPGLNRADMNTEAFF.

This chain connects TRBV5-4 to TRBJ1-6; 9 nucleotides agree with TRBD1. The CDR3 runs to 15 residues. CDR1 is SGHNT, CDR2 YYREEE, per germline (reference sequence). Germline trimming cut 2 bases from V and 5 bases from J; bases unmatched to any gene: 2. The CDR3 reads CASSLNRGHNSPLHF. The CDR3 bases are TGTGCCAGCAGCTTAAACAGGGGGCATAATTCACCCCTCCACTTT.

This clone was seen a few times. CDR3 bases: TGCGCCAGCAGCCAAGATGGGGTTCGGAATCAGCCCCAGCATTTT. Amino acids: CASSQDGVRNQPQHF. The chain is built from TRBV4-3 and TRBJ1-5; no firm D call. V lost 0 bases to trimming and J lost 4 bases, with 10 bases between them. Looked up from germline, CDR1 is LGHNA and CDR2 is YSLEER. The CDR3 loop spans 15 amino acids.

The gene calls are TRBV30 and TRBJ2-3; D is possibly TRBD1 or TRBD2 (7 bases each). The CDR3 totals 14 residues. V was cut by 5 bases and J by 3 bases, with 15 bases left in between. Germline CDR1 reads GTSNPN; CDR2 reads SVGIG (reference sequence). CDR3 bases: TGTGCCTGGGCAGGGGGGGTAGGAACAGATACGCAGTATTTT. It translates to CAWAGGVGTDTQYF.

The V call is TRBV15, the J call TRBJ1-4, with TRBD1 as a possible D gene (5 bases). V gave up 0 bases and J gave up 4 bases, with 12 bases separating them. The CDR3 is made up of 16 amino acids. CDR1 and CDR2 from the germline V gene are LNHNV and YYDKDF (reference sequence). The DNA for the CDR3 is TGTGCCACCAGCAGAGATAGGGGCGCCGGTAATGAAAAACTGTTTTTT. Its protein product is CATSRDRGAGNEKLFF.

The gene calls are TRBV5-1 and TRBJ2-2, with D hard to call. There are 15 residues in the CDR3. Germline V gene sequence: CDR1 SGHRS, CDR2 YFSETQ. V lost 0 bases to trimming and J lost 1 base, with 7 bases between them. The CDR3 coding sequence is TGCGCCAGCAGCTTGGTGACACAGAACACCGGGGAGCTGTTTTTT. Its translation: CASSLVTQNTGELFF.

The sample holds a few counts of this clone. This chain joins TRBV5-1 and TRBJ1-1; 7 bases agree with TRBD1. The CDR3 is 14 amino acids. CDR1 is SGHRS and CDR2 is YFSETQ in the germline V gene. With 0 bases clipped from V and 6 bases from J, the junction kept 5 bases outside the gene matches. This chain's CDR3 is CASSLEGAAAEAFF. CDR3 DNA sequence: TGCGCCAGCAGCTTGGAGGGGGCGGCCGCTGAAGCTTTCTTT.

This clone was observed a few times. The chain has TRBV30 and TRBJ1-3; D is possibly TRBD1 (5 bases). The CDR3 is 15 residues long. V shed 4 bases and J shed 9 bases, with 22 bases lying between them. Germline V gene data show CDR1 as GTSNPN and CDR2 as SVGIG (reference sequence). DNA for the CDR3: TGTGCCTGGATGGGAGTCGCAGGGCATACGGGCACCATATATTTT. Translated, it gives CAWMGVAGHTGTIYF.

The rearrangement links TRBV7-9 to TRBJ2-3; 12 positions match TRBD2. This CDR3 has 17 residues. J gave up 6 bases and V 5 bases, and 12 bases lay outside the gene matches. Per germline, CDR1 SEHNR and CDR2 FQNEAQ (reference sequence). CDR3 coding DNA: TGTGCCAGCAGCCCCGCAGTCCTAGCGGGGGGGCGGGATACGCAGTATTTT. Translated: CASSPAVLAGGRDTQYF.

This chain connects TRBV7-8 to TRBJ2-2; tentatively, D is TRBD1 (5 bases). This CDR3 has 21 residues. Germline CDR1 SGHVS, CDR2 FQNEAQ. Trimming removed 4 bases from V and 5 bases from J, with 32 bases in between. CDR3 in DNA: TGTGCCAGCAGCTCCAGGGTCCGGCAGGCCTTTCTGGGTCTGGCGACCGGGGAGCTGTTTTTT. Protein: CASSSRVRQAFLGLATGELFF. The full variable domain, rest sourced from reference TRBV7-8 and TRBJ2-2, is GAGVSQSPRYKVAKRGQDVALRCDPISGHVSLFWYQQALGQGPEFLTYFQNEAQLDKSGLPSDRFFAERPEGSVSTLKIQRTQQEDSAVYLCASSSRVRQAFLGLATGELFFGEGSRLTVL.

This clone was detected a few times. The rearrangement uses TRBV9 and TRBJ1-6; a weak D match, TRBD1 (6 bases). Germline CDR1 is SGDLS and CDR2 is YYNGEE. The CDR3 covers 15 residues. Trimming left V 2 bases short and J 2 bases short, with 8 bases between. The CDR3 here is CASSVTGTYNSPLHF. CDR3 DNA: TGTGCCAGCAGCGTTACAGGGACCTATAATTCACCCCTCCACTTT.

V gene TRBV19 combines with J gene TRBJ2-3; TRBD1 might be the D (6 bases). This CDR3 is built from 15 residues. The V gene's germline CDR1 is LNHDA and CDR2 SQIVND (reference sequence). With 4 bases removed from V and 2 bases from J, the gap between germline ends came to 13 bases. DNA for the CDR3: TGTGCCAGTAGTACGGGACAAGGGGACACAGATACGCAGTATTTT. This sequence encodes CASSTGQGDTDTQYF.

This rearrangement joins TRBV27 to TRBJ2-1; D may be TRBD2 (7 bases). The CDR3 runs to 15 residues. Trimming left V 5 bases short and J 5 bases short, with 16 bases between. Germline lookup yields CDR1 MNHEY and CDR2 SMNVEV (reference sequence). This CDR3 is CASSAGEGTHNEQFF. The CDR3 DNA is TGTGCCAGCAGTGCAGGGGAGGGAACTCACAATGAGCAGTTCTTC.

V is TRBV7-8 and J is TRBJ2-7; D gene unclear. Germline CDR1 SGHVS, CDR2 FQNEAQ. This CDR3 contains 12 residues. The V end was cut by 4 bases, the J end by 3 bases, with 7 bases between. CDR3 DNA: TGTGCCAGCAGCTCCCCCGACTACGAGCAGTACTTC. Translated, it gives CASSSPDYEQYF.